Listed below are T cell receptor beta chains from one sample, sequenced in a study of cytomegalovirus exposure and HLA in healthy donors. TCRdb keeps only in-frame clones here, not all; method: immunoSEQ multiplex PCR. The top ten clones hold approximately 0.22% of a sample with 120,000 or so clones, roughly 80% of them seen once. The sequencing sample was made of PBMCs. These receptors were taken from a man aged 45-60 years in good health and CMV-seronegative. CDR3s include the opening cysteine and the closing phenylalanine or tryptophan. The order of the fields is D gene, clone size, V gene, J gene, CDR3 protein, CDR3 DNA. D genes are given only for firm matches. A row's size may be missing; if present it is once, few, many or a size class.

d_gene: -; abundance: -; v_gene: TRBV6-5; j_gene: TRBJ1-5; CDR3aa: CASSGGRSNQPQHF; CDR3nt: TGTGCCAGCAGTGGAGGCAGATCCAATCAGCCCCAGCATTTT
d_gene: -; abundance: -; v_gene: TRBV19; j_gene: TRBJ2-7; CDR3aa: CASSRQDSYEQYF; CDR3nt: TGTGCCAGTAGTCGGCAGGACTCCTACGAGCAGTACTTC
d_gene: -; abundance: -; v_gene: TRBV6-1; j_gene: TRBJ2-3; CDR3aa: CASSGDLLRNTQYF; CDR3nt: TGTGCCAGCAGTGGAGACCTACTAAGAAATACGCAGTATTTT
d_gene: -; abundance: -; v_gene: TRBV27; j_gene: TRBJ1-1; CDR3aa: CASSSTENTEAFF; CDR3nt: TGTGCCAGCAGTTCCACAGAGAACACTGAAGCTTTCTTT
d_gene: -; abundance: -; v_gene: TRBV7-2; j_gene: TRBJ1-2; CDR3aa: CASSLGGSYGYTF; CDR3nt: TGTGCCAGCAGCTTAGGAGGGAGCTATGGCTACACCTTC
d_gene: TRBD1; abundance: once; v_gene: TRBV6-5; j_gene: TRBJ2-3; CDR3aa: CASSYSLQGAGDTQYF; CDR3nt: TGTGCCAGCAGTTACTCGCTGCAGGGGGCCGGGGATACGCAGTATTTT
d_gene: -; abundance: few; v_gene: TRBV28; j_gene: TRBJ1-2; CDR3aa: CASSIIGDWGYTF; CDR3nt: TGTGCCAGCAGTATAATCGGGGACTGGGGCTACACCTTC
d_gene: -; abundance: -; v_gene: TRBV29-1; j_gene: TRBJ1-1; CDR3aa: CSVDPGGLAEAFF; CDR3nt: TGCAGCGTGGACCCGGGGGGCTTAGCTGAAGCTTTCTTT
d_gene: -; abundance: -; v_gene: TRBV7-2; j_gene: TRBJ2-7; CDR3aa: CASSPDPAVTYEQYF; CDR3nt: TGTGCCAGCAGCCCCGACCCTGCGGTGACCTACGAGCAGTACTTC
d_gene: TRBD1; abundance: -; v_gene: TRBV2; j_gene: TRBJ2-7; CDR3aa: CASSPGTGINEQYF; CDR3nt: TGTGCCAGCAGTCCCGGGACAGGGATAAACGAGCAGTACTTC
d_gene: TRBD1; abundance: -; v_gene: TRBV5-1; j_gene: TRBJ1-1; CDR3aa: CASSRTGTGGTWNTEAFF; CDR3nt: TGCGCCAGCAGCCGAACCGGGACAGGGGGCACATGGAACACTGAAGCTTTCTTT
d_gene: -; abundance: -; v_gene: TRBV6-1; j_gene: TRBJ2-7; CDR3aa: CASRRQPYEQYF; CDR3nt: TGTGCCAGCAGAAGACAGCCCTACGAGCAGTACTTC
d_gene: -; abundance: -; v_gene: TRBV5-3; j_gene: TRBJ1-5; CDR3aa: CARSPRGPGDNQPQHF; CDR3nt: TGTGCCAGAAGCCCGCGGGGTCCGGGCGACAATCAGCCCCAGCATTTT
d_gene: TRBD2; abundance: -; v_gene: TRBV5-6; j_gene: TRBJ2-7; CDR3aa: CASSRNGLAGPVSYEQYF; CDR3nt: TGTGCCAGCAGCCGCAATGGACTAGCGGGACCCGTCTCCTACGAGCAGTACTTC
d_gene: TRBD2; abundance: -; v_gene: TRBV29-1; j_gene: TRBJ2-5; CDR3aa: CSVERPGGETQYF; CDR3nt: TGCAGCGTTGAACGTCCGGGGGGGGAGACCCAGTACTTC
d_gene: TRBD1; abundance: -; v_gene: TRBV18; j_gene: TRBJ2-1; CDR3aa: CASSPPLQGWTYNEQFF; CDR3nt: TGTGCCAGCTCACCACCGTTACAGGGGTGGACCTACAATGAGCAGTTCTTC
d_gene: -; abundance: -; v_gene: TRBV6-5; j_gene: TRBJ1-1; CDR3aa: CASSFRADNTEAFF; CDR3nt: TGTGCCAGCAGTTTCAGGGCCGACAACACTGAAGCTTTCTTT
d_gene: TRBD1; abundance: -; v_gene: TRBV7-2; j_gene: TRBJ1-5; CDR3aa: CASSLVGTGDISNQPQHF; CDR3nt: TGTGCCAGCAGCTTAGTCGGGACAGGAGACATTAGCAATCAGCCCCAGCATTTT
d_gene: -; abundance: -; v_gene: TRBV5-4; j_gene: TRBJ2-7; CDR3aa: CASSFPGAYEQYF; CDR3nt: TGTGCCAGCAGCTTCCCAGGGGCCTACGAGCAGTACTTC
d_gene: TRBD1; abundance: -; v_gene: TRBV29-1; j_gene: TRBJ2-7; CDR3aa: CSAYRQGGYEQYF; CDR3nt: TGCAGCGCCTACCGACAGGGGGGTTACGAGCAGTACTTC
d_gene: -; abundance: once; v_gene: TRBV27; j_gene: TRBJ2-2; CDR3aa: CDCFGRGYNTGELFF; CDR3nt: TGTGACTGTTTCGGCAGGGGATATAACACCGGGGAGCTGTTTTTT
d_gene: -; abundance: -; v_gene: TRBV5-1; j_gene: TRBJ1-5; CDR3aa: CASSPGEGRPQHF; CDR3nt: TGCGCCAGCAGCCCGGGGGAGGGCCGGCCCCAGCATTTT
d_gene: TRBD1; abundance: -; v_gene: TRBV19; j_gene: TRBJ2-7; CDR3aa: CASSTTRTGGSEQYF; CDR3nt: TGTGCCAGTAGTACTACGAGGACAGGGGGCTCCGAGCAGTACTTC
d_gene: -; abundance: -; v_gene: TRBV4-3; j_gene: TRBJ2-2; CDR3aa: CASSQVQTGELFF; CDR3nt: TGCGCCAGCAGCCAAGTCCAAACCGGGGAGCTGTTTTTT
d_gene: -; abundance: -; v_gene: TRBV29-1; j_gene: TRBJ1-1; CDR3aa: CSAASRRENTEAFF; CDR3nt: TGCAGCGCCGCTTCGCGGAGGGAGAACACTGAAGCTTTCTTT
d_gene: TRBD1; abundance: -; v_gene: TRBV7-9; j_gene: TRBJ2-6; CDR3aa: CSSSLPFGTGSSGANVLTF; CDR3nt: TGTTCCAGCAGCTTACCCTTCGGGACAGGGAGCTCTGGGGCCAACGTCCTGACTTTC
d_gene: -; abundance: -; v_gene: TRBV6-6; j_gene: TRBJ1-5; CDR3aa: CASSPQGAQPQHF; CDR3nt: TGTGCCAGCAGCCCACAGGGCGCCCAGCCCCAGCATTTT
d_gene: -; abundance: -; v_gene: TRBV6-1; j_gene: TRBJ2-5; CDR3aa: CASSRGTETQYF; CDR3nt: TGTGCCAGCTCAAGGGGGACGGAGACCCAGTACTTC